This is a list of T cell receptor beta chains from one sample in a study of blood T cell repertoires in COVID-19. The table came from immunoSEQ multiplex PCR; TCRdb's copy has only in-frame clones and leaves some out. The repertoire holds approximately 120,000 clones, with about 93% as singletons. Sequencing was done on a sample of peripheral blood. The source of these receptors is a man aged 50-59 years with COVID-19, enrolled during active disease. CDR3s include the opening cysteine and the closing phenylalanine or tryptophan. Fields, in order: J gene, clone size, D gene, V gene, CDR3 DNA, CDR3 protein. The D gene is left open where the match is weak. Clone sizes are given selectively: once, few, many, or a class where the clone is expanded.

J gene: TRBJ2-7; clone size: .; D gene: .; V gene: TRBV28; CDR3 DNA: TGTGCCAGCAGTTTATTGGGACAAAACCAGTACTTC; CDR3 protein: CASSLLGQNQYF
J gene: TRBJ2-3; clone size: .; D gene: TRBD2; V gene: TRBV4-2; CDR3 DNA: TGTGCCAGCAGCCAAGGGAGCGGGATAGTGATAGATACGCAGTATTTT; CDR3 protein: CASSQGSGIVIDTQYF
J gene: TRBJ1-5; clone size: .; D gene: .; V gene: TRBV6-2/TRBV6-3; CDR3 DNA: TGTGCCAGCAGTTCCAGGGGAAATAGTCAGCCCCAGCATTTT; CDR3 protein: CASSSRGNSQPQHF
J gene: TRBJ2-2; clone size: .; D gene: TRBD1; V gene: TRBV2; CDR3 DNA: TGTGCCAGCAGTGATAGACAGGGGTATGTCGGGGAGCTGTTTTTT; CDR3 protein: CASSDRQGYVGELFF
J gene: TRBJ2-2; clone size: once; D gene: TRBD1; V gene: TRBV30; CDR3 DNA: TGTGCCTGGAGGGGGACAGATACCGGGGAGCTGTTTTTT; CDR3 protein: CAWRGTDTGELFF
J gene: TRBJ2-5; clone size: .; D gene: TRBD1; V gene: TRBV19; CDR3 DNA: TGTGCCAGTAGAGGGACAGGGCAGGAGACCCAGTACTTC; CDR3 protein: CASRGTGQETQYF
J gene: TRBJ2-1; clone size: .; D gene: .; V gene: TRBV19; CDR3 DNA: TGTGCCAGTAGTATGACCCGGGAATCCTACAATGAGCAGTTCTTC; CDR3 protein: CASSMTRESYNEQFF
J gene: TRBJ1-3; clone size: .; D gene: .; V gene: TRBV10-1; CDR3 DNA: TGCGCCAGCAGTGAGTCAGGAGTTTCTGGAAACACCATATATTTT; CDR3 protein: CASSESGVSGNTIYF
J gene: TRBJ2-1; clone size: .; D gene: TRBD1; V gene: TRBV4-3; CDR3 DNA: TGCGCCAGCAGCCAAGACAGGGACAGCTACAATGAGCAGTTCTTC; CDR3 protein: CASSQDRDSYNEQFF
J gene: TRBJ2-5; clone size: .; D gene: TRBD1; V gene: TRBV6-5; CDR3 DNA: TGTGCCAGCCGTCTGACAGGGCAAGAGACCCAGTACTTC; CDR3 protein: CASRLTGQETQYF
J gene: TRBJ2-2; clone size: once; D gene: TRBD2; V gene: TRBV11-2; CDR3 DNA: TGTGCCAGCAGCTTAGGCGGGGGCACCGGGGAGCTGTTTTTT; CDR3 protein: CASSLGGGTGELFF
J gene: TRBJ2-3; clone size: .; D gene: .; V gene: TRBV6-5; CDR3 DNA: TGTGCCAGCAGTCGCGGACAGTTTATAGATACGCAGTATTTT; CDR3 protein: CASSRGQFIDTQYF
J gene: TRBJ1-4; clone size: once; D gene: .; V gene: TRBV5-6; CDR3 DNA: TGTGCCAGCAGCTGGGCCGGCGGGGAAAAACTGTTTTTT; CDR3 protein: CASSWAGGEKLFF
J gene: TRBJ2-5; clone size: .; D gene: TRBD1; V gene: TRBV7-8; CDR3 DNA: TGTGCCAGCAGCTCCACGACCGGGACAGAAGAGACCCAGTACTTC; CDR3 protein: CASSSTTGTEETQYF
J gene: TRBJ2-2; clone size: .; D gene: .; V gene: TRBV30; CDR3 DNA: TGTGCCTGGAGTCCGAAAGGGCGACAGAAGTCATGGAAGCTGTTTTTT; CDR3 protein: CAWSPKGRQKSWKLFF
J gene: TRBJ1-2; clone size: .; D gene: .; V gene: TRBV29-1; CDR3 DNA: TGCAGCGTTAGGACCGGAGGGCTTGATGGCTACACCTTC; CDR3 protein: CSVRTGGLDGYTF
J gene: TRBJ2-3; clone size: .; D gene: .; V gene: TRBV19; CDR3 DNA: TGTGCCAGTAGTAACAGCCGGAACACAGATACGCAGTATTTT; CDR3 protein: CASSNSRNTDTQYF
J gene: TRBJ1-4; clone size: .; D gene: .; V gene: TRBV6-2/TRBV6-3; CDR3 DNA: TGTGCCAGCAGTCCCTATGCAACTAATGAAAAACTGTTTTTT; CDR3 protein: CASSPYATNEKLFF
J gene: TRBJ2-1; clone size: .; D gene: .; V gene: TRBV7-9; CDR3 DNA: TGTGCCAGCAGCTTTGGGGCGGATGAGCAGTTCTTC; CDR3 protein: CASSFGADEQFF
J gene: TRBJ2-1; clone size: .; D gene: TRBD2; V gene: TRBV6-1; CDR3 DNA: TGTGCCAGCAGCCTGACTAGCGGGAGTAGTGGTGAGCAGTTCTTC; CDR3 protein: CASSLTSGSSGEQFF
J gene: TRBJ2-2; clone size: .; D gene: .; V gene: TRBV11-3; CDR3 DNA: TGTGCCAGCAGCCCCGAGACCGGGGAGCTGTTTTTT; CDR3 protein: CASSPETGELFF
J gene: TRBJ1-1; clone size: .; D gene: .; V gene: TRBV13; CDR3 DNA: TGTGCCAGCAGCTCACAGGGAATTCGGACTGAAGCTTTCTTT; CDR3 protein: CASSSQGIRTEAFF
J gene: TRBJ2-3; clone size: .; D gene: .; V gene: TRBV29-1; CDR3 DNA: TGCAGCGTTGAACGGGACACAGATACGCAGTATTTT; CDR3 protein: CSVERDTDTQYF
J gene: TRBJ2-3; clone size: .; D gene: TRBD2; V gene: TRBV9; CDR3 DNA: TGTGCCAGCAGCCCTCCCTGGGAGGGGACCTACACAGATACGCAGTATTTT; CDR3 protein: CASSPPWEGTYTDTQYF
J gene: TRBJ2-7; clone size: once; D gene: .; V gene: TRBV7-9; CDR3 DNA: TGTGCCAGCAGCCGGGACTGGGGCGGGGAGCAGTACTTC; CDR3 protein: CASSRDWGGEQYF
J gene: TRBJ1-2; clone size: .; D gene: TRBD1; V gene: TRBV6-5; CDR3 DNA: TGTGCCAGCAGCGCGGGACAGGGCGGCTATGGCTACACCTTC; CDR3 protein: CASSAGQGGYGYTF
J gene: TRBJ2-5; clone size: .; D gene: .; V gene: TRBV5-5; CDR3 DNA: TGTGCCAGCAGCTTGGTAGCGGCACAAGAGACCCAGTACTTC; CDR3 protein: CASSLVAAQETQYF
J gene: TRBJ2-7; clone size: .; D gene: TRBD1; V gene: TRBV4-1; CDR3 DNA: TGCGCCAGCAGCCACTACAGGGGGGAGCAGTACTTC; CDR3 protein: CASSHYRGEQYF
J gene: TRBJ2-5; clone size: once; D gene: .; V gene: TRBV5-6; CDR3 DNA: TGTGCCAGCAGCTTTACAGGGTCCTCAAAGACCCAGTACTTC; CDR3 protein: CASSFTGSSKTQYF
J gene: TRBJ2-1; clone size: .; D gene: TRBD1; V gene: TRBV18; CDR3 DNA: TGTGCCAGCTCACCGCGGACAGGGATAGTGAGCTCCTACAATGAGCAGTTCTTC; CDR3 protein: CASSPRTGIVSSYNEQFF
J gene: TRBJ2-3; clone size: .; D gene: TRBD1; V gene: TRBV24-1; CDR3 DNA: TGTGCCACCAGTGACAGGGGGAGCACAGATACGCAGTATTTT; CDR3 protein: CATSDRGSTDTQYF
J gene: TRBJ2-2; clone size: few; D gene: .; V gene: TRBV7-8; CDR3 DNA: TGTGCCAGCAGCTTAGCGGAGTTCACCGGGGAGCTGTTTTTT; CDR3 protein: CASSLAEFTGELFF
J gene: TRBJ2-3; clone size: once; D gene: .; V gene: TRBV3-1/TRBV3-2; CDR3 DNA: TGTGCCAGCAGCCAACAGGATACGCAGTATTTT; CDR3 protein: CASSQQDTQYF
J gene: TRBJ2-5; clone size: .; D gene: TRBD1; V gene: TRBV5-4; CDR3 DNA: TGTGCCAGCAGCTTTCAGGGGGCTGGCGAGACCCAGTACTTC; CDR3 protein: CASSFQGAGETQYF
J gene: TRBJ1-2; clone size: once; D gene: TRBD1; V gene: TRBV15; CDR3 DNA: TGTGCCACCAGCAGAGATCGTCCCGTACTCCCCGGGACAGGGGACTATGGCTACACCTTC; CDR3 protein: CATSRDRPVLPGTGDYGYTF
J gene: TRBJ2-1; clone size: few; D gene: TRBD2; V gene: TRBV10-2; CDR3 DNA: TGCGCCAGCCACGGACTAGCGGGAGAGGAGTCCTACAATGAGCAGTTCTTC; CDR3 protein: CASHGLAGEESYNEQFF
J gene: TRBJ1-6; clone size: .; D gene: .; V gene: TRBV9; CDR3 DNA: TGTGCCAGCAGCGTAGGTAGTAACTCCTATAATTCACCCCTCCACTTT; CDR3 protein: CASSVGSNSYNSPLHF
J gene: TRBJ2-7; clone size: .; D gene: .; V gene: TRBV5-6; CDR3 DNA: TGTGCCAGCAGCCGCGACTGGACAAGCAGCTCCTACGAGCAGTACTTC; CDR3 protein: CASSRDWTSSSYEQYF
J gene: TRBJ1-4; clone size: .; D gene: .; V gene: TRBV7-2; CDR3 DNA: TGTGCCAGCAGCATCCGACTGGGGGGGAATGAAAAACTGTTTTTT; CDR3 protein: CASSIRLGGNEKLFF
J gene: TRBJ1-1; clone size: .; D gene: .; V gene: TRBV25-1; CDR3 DNA: TGTGCCAGCAGTGGGAGCCAGGGTTTCACTGAAGCTTTCTTT; CDR3 protein: CASSGSQGFTEAFF
J gene: TRBJ2-2; clone size: .; D gene: TRBD1; V gene: TRBV9; CDR3 DNA: TGTGCCAGCAGCCCCACAGGGACAGGTTTCCACACCGGGGAGCTGTTTTTT; CDR3 protein: CASSPTGTGFHTGELFF
J gene: TRBJ2-7; clone size: once; D gene: .; V gene: TRBV21-1; CDR3 DNA: TGTGCCGGACATCAGCCCCGGTCCTACGAGCAGTACTTC; CDR3 protein: CAGHQPRSYEQYF
J gene: TRBJ2-1; clone size: .; D gene: .; V gene: TRBV5-6; CDR3 DNA: TGTGCCAGCAGCTTGGCTGGGGGCGTCAATGAGCAGTTCTTC; CDR3 protein: CASSLAGGVNEQFF
J gene: TRBJ1-5; clone size: .; D gene: .; V gene: TRBV28; CDR3 DNA: TGTGCCAGCAGTTTCCAGGGTCGGGGCAATCAGCCCCAGCATTTT; CDR3 protein: CASSFQGRGNQPQHF
J gene: TRBJ2-1; clone size: .; D gene: .; V gene: TRBV6-5; CDR3 DNA: TGTGCCAGCAGTTACGCGACTAGGAATGAGCAGTTCTTC; CDR3 protein: CASSYATRNEQFF
J gene: TRBJ1-1; clone size: .; D gene: TRBD1; V gene: TRBV19; CDR3 DNA: TGTGCCAGTTGCCAGCGGACAGGGGGCACTGAAGCTTTCTTT; CDR3 protein: CASCQRTGGTEAFF
J gene: TRBJ2-7; clone size: .; D gene: .; V gene: TRBV6-5; CDR3 DNA: TGTGCCAGCAGTTACTCGACGGGACATATCTACGAGCAGTACTTC; CDR3 protein: CASSYSTGHIYEQYF
J gene: TRBJ2-7; clone size: .; D gene: TRBD1; V gene: TRBV11-2; CDR3 DNA: TGTGCCAGCAGCCCCCGGGACAGAGTCTACGAGCAGTACTTC; CDR3 protein: CASSPRDRVYEQYF
J gene: TRBJ1-2; clone size: .; D gene: TRBD1; V gene: TRBV6-5; CDR3 DNA: TGTGCCAGCAGTTACACTGACAGGGGGCCCAACACCTTC; CDR3 protein: CASSYTDRGPNTF
J gene: TRBJ2-3; clone size: .; D gene: .; V gene: TRBV4-1; CDR3 DNA: TGCGCCAGCAGCTCGGACACATCTGATACGCAGTATTTT; CDR3 protein: CASSSDTSDTQYF
J gene: TRBJ1-1; clone size: .; D gene: .; V gene: TRBV2; CDR3 DNA: TGTGCCAGCAGTCTTGACAGGTCCGGGACTGAAGCTTTCTTT; CDR3 protein: CASSLDRSGTEAFF
J gene: TRBJ1-1; clone size: .; D gene: TRBD1; V gene: TRBV5-1; CDR3 DNA: TGCGCCAGCAGCTTCGGGACAGCGGCGGACACTGAAGCTTTCTTT; CDR3 protein: CASSFGTAADTEAFF